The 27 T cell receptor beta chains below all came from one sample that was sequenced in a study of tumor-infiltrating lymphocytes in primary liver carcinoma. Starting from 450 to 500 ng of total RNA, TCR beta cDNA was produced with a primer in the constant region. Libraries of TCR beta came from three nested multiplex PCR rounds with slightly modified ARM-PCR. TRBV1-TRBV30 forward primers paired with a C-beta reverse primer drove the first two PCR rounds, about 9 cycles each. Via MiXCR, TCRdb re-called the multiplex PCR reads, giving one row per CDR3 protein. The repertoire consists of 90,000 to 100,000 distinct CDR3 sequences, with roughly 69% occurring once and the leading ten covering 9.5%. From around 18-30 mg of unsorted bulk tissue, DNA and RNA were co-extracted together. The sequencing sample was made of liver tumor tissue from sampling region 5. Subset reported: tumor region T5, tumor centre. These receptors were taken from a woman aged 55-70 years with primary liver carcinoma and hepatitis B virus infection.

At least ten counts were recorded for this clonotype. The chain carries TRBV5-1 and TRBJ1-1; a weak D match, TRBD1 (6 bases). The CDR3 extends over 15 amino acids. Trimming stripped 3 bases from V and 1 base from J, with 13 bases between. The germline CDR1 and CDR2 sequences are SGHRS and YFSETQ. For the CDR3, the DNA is TGCGCCAGCAGCTGGAGGGGGGGTTCGAACACTGAAGCTTTCTTT. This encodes CASSWRGGSNTEAFF.

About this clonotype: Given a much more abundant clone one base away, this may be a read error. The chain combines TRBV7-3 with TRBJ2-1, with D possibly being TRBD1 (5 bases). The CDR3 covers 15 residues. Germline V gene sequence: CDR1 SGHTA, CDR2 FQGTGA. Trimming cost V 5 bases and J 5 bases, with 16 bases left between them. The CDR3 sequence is CASSLTVPPNNEQFF. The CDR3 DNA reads TGTGCCAGCAGCCTGACAGTCCCCCCAAACAATGAGCAGTTCTTC.

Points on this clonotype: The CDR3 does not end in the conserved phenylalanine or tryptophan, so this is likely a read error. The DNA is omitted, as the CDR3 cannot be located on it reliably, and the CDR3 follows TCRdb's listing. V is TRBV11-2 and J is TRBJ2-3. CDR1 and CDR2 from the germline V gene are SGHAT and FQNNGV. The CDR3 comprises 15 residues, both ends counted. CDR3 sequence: CASRPSVTSTDTQYL.

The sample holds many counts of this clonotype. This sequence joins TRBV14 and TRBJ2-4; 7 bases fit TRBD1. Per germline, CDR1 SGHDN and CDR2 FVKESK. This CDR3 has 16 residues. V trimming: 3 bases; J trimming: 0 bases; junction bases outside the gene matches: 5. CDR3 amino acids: CASSHRTGVAKNIQYF. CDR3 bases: TGTGCCAGCAGCCACAGGACAGGAGTAGCCAAAAACATTCAGTACTTC.

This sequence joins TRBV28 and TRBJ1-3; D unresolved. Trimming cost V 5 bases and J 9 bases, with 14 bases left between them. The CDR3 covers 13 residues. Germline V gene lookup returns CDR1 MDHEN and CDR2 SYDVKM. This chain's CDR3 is CASSPSSRSTIYF. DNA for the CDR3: TGTGCCAGCAGTCCCAGCTCTAGAAGCACCATATATTTT.

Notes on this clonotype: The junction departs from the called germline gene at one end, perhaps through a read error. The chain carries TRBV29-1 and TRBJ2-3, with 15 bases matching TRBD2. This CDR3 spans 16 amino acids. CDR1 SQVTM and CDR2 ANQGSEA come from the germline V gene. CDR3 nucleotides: TGCAGCGTCGAAGGGGGACTAGCGGGAGGAGGAGATACGCAGTATTTT. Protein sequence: CSVEGGLAGGGDTQYF.

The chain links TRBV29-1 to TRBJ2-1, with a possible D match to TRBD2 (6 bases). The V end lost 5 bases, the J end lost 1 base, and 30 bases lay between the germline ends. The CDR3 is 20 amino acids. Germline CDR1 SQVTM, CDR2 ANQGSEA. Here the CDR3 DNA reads TGCAGCGTTCCCGCGTTGGCTGTTCGGGAGAACAGAGAATCCTACAATGAGCAGTTCTTC. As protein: CSVPALAVRENRESYNEQFF.

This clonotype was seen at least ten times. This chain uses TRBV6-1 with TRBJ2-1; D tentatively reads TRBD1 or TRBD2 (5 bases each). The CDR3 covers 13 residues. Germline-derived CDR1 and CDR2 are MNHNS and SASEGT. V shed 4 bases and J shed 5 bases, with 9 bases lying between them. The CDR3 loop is CASSGDLHNEQFF. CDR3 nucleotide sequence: TGTGCCAGCAGTGGGGACCTCCACAATGAGCAGTTCTTC.

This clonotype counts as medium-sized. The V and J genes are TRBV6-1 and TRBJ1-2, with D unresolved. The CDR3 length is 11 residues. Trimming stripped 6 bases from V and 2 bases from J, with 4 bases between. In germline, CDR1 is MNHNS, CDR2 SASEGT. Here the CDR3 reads CASRANYGYTF. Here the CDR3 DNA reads TGTGCCAGCAGAGCCAACTATGGCTACACCTTC.

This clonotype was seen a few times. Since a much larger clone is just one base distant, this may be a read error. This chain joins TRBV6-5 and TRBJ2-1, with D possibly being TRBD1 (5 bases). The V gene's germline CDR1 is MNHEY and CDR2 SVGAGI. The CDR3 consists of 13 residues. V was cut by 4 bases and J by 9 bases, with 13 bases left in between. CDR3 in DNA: TGTGCCAGCAGTTTGGGGCGCATCGGTGAGCAGTTCTTC. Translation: CASSLGRIGEQFF.

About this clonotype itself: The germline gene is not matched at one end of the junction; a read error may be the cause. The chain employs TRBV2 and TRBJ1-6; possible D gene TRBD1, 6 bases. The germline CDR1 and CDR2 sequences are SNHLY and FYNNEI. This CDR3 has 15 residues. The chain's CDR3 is CARSDSGQRASPLHF. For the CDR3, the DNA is TGTGCCCGCAGTGACTCAGGACAGAGGGCTTCACCCCTCCACTTT.

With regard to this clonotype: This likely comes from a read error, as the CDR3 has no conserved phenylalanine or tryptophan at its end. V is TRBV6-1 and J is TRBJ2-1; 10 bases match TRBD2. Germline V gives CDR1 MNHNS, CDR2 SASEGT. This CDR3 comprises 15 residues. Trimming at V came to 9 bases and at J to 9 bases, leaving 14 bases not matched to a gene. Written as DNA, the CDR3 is TGTGCCAGAAGAGGGTCTAGCGGGAGAGAAGGTGAGCAGTTCCTC. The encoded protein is CARRGSSGREGEQFL.

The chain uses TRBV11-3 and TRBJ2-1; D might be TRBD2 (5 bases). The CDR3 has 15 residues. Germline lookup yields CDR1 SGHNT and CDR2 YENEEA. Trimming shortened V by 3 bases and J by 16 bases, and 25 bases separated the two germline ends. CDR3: CASSLAAAARGKLFF. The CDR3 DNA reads TGTGCCAGCAGCTTGGCAGCGGCTGCCCGGGGTAAGCTATTCTTC.

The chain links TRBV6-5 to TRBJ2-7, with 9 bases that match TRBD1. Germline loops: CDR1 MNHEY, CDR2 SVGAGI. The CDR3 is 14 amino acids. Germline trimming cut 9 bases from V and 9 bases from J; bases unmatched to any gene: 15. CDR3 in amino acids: CASLPGQGSNVQYF. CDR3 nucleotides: TGTGCCAGTCTCCCGGGACAGGGTTCGAACGTGCAGTACTTC.

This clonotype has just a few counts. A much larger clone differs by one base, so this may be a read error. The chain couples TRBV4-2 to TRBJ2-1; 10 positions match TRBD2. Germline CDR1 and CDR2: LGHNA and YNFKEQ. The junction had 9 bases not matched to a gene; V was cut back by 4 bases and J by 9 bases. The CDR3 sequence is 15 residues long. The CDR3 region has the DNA TGTGCCAGCAGCCGGGAACTAGCGGGAAAGGGTGAGCAGTTCTTC. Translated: CASSRELAGKGEQFF.

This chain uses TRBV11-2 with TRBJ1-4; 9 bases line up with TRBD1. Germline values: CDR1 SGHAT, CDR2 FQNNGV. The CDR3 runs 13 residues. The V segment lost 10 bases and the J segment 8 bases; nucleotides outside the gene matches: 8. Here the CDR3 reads CAIRDRDHEKLFF. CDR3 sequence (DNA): TGTGCCATCAGGGACAGGGACCACGAAAAACTGTTTTTT.

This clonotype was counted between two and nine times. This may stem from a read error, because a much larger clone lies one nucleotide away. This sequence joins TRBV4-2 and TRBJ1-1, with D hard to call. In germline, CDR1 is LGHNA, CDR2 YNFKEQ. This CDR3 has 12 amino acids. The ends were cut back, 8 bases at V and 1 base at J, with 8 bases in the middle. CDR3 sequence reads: CASGPENTEAFF. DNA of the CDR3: TGTGCCAGCGGCCCCGAGAACACTGAAGCTTTCTTT.

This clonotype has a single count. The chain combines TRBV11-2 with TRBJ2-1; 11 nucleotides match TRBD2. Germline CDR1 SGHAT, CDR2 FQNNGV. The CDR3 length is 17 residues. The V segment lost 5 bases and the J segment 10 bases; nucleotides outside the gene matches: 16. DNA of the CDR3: TGTGCCAGCAGCAGGAGAGTAGCGGGAGGGCCAGGGGAAGAGCAGTTCTTC. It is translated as CASSRRVAGGPGEEQFF.

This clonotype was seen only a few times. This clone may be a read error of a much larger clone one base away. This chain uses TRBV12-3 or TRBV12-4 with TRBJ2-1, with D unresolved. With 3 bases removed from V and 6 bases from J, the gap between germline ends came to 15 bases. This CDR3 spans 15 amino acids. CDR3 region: CASSLGTALCNEQFF. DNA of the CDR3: TGTGCCAGCAGTTTGGGAACCGCACTGTGCAATGAGCAGTTCTTC.

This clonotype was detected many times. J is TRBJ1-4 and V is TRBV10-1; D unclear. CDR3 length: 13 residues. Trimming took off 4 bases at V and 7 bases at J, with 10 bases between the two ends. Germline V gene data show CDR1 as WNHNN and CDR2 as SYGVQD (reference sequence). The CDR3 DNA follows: TGCGCCAGCAGTGTCGGCAGTTCTGAAAAACTGTTTTTT. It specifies CASSVGSSEKLFF.

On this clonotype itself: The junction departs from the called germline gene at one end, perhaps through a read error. The CDR3 region has the DNA TGTCCCAGAAGCTTTTCCCAAAAATATGCGGGGGGGAACAATGAGCAGTTCTTC. Amino acids: CPRSFSQKYAGGNNEQFF. This sequence joins TRBV5-3 and TRBJ2-1; 9 bases line up with TRBD2. TRBV5-3 is an ORF, with its function uncertain. CDR3 size: 18 residues.

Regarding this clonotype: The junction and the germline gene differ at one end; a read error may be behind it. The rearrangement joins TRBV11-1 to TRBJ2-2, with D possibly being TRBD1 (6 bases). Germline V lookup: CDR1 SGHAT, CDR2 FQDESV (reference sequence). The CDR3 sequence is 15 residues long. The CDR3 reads CASNPGQWFTGALFF. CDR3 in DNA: TGTGCCAGCAACCCCGGACAGTGGTTCACCGGGGCGCTGTTTTTT. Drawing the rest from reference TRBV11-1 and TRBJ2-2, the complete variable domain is EAEVAQSPRYKITEKSQAVAFWCDPISGHATLYWYRQILGQGPELLVQFQDESVVDDSQLPKDRFSAERLKGVDSTLKIQPAELGDSAMYLCASNPGQWFTGALFFGEGSRLTVL.

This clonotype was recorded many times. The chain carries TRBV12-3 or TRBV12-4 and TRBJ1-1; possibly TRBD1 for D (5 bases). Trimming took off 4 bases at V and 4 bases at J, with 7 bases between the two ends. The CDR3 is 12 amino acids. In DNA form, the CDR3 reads TGTGCCAGCAGTTGGGGCGGCACTGAAGCTTTCTTT. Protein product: CASSWGGTEAFF.

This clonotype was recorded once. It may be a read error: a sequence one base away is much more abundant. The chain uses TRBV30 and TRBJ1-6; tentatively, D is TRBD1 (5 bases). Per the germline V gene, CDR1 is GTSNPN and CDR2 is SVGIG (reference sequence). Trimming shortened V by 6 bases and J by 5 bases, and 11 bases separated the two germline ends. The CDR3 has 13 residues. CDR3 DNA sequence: TGTGCCTGCCGCGGGGCAGATAATTCACCCCTCCACTTT. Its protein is CACRGADNSPLHF.

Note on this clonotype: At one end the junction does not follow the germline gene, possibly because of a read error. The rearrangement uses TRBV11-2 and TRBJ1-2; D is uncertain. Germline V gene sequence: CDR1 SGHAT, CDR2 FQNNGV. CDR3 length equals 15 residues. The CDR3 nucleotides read TGCGCCAGCAGCTTAGATTCGGGAGCAATCCATGGCTACACCTTC. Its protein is CASSLDSGAIHGYTF. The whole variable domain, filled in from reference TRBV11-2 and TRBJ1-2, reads EAGVAQSPRYKIIEKRQSVAFWCNPISGHATLYWYQQILGQGPKLLIQFQNNGVVDDSQLPKDRFSAERLKGVDSTLKIQPAKLEDSAVYLCASSLDSGAIHGYTFGSGTRLTVV.

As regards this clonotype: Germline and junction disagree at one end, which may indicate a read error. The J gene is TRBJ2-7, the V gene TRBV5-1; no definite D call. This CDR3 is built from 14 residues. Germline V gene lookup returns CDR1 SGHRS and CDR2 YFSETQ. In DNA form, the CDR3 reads TGCCCCAGCAGCTTGGTAGTTTCAGTAGGCGGGCAGTACTTC. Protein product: CPSSLVVSVGGQYF.

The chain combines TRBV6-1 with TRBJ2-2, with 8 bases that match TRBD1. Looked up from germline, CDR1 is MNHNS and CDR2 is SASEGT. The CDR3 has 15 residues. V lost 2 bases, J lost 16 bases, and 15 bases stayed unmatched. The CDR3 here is CASSESGQGTGESFF. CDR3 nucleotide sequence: TGTGCCAGCAGTGAAAGTGGACAGGGTACCGGGGAGTCGTTTTTT.